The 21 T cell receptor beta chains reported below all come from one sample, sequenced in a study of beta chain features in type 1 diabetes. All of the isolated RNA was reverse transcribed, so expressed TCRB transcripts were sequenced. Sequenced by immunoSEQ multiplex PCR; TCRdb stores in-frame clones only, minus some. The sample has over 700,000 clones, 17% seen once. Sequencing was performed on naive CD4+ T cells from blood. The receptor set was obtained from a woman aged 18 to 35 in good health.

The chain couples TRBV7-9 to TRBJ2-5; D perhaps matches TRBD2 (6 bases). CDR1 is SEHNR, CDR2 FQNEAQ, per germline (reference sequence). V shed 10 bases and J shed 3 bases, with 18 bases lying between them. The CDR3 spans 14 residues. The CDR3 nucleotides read TGTGCCACCGTGGATTGGCCGGGGGAAGAGACCCAGTACTTC. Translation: CATVDWPGEETQYF.

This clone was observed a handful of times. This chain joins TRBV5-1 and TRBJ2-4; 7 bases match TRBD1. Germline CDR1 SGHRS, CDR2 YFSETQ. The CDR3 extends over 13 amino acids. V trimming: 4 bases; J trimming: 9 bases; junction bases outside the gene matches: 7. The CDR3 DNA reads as TGCGCCAGCAGCGGTCCCAGGGGGAGCATTCAGTACTTC. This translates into CASSGPRGSIQYF.

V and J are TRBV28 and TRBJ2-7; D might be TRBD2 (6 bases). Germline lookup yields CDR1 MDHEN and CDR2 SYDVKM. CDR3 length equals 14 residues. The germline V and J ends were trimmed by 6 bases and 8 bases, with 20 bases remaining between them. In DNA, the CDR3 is TGTGCCAGCAGCCATCCCCTTTTAGCGGAGAAGCAGTACTTC. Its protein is CASSHPLLAEKQYF.

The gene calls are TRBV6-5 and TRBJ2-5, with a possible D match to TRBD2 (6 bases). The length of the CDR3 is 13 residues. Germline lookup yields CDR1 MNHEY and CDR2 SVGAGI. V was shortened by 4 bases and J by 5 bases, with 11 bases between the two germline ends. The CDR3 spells CASSSTRTETQYF. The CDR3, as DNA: TGTGCCAGCAGTTCGACTAGAACGGAGACCCAGTACTTC.

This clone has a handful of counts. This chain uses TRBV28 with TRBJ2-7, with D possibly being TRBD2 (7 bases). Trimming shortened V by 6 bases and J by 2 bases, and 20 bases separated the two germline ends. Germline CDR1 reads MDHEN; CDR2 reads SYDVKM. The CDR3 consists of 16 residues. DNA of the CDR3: TGTGCCAGCAGGTCTCCAGGGGAGGGGGTGACCTACGAGCAGTACTTC. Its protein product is CASRSPGEGVTYEQYF.

CDR3: CASSDGTGSQTNEKLFF. DNA for the CDR3: TGTGCCAGCAGCGACGGTACAGGGTCCCAGACTAATGAAAAACTGTTTTTT. The J gene is TRBJ1-4, the V gene TRBV5-6; possibly TRBD1 for D (6 bases). The CDR3 has 17 amino acids. The V end lost 4 bases, the J end lost 2 bases, and 18 bases lay between the germline ends. The V gene's germline CDR1 is SGHDT and CDR2 YYEEEE.

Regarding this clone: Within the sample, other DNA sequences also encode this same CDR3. CDR3 region: CASSLGTSGHNEQFF. The CDR3 region has the DNA TGTGCCAGCAGCTTAGGGACTAGCGGCCACAATGAGCAGTTCTTC. The genes are TRBV7-3 and TRBJ2-1; TRBD2 agrees at 11 bases. There are 15 residues in the CDR3. CDR1 and CDR2 (germline): SGHTA, FQGTGA. V was pared by 2 bases and J by 5 bases, with 2 bases of the junction left unmatched.

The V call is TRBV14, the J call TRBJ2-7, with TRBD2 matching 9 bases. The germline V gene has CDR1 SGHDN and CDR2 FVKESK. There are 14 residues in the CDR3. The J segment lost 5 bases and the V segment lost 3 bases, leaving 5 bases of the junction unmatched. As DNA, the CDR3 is TGTGCCAGCAGCCAGACTAGCGGACCCCACGAGCAGTACTTC. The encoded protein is CASSQTSGPHEQYF. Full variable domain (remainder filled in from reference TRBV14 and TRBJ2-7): EAGVTQFPSHSVIEKGQTVTLRCDPISGHDNLYWYRRVMGKEIKFLLHFVKESKQDESGMPNNRFLAERTGGTYSTLKVQPAELEDSGVYFCASSQTSGPHEQYFGPGTRLTVT.

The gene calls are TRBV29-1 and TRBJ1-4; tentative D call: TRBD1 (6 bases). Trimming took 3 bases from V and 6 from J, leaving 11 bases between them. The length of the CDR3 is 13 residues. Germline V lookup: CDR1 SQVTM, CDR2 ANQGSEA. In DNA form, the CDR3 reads TGCAGCGTTGAGTGGGGGCGAGATGAAAAACTGTTTTTT. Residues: CSVEWGRDEKLFF.

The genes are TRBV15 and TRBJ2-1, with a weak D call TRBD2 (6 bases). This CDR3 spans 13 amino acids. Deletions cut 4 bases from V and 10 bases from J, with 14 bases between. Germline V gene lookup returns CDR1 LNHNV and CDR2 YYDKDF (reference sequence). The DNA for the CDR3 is TGTGCCACCAGCAATAGAGTAGGAGGGGAGCAGTTCTTC. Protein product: CATSNRVGGEQFF. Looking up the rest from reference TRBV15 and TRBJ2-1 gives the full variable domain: DAMVIQNPRYQVTQFGKPVTLSCSQTLNHNVMYWYQQKSSQAPKLLFHYYDKDFNNEADTPDNFQSRRPNTSFCFLDIRSPGLGDTAMYLCATSNRVGGEQFFGPGTRLTVL.

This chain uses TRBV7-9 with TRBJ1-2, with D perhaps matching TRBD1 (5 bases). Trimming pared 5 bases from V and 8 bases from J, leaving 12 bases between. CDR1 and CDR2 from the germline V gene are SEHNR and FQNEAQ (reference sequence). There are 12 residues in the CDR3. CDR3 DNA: TGTGCCAGCAGCAGGGCCCAGGGCGGCTACACCTTC. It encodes CASSRAQGGYTF.

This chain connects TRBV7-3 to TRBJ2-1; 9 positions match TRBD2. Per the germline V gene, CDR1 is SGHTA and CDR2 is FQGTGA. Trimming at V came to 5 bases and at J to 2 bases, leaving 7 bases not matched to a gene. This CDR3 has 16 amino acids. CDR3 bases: TGTGCCAGCAGCCCCCACCTAGCGGGACCCTACAATGAGCAGTTCTTC. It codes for CASSPHLAGPYNEQFF.

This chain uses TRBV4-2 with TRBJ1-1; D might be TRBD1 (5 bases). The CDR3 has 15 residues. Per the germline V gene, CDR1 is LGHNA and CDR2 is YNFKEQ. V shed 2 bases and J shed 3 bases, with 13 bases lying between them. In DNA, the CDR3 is TGTGCCAGCAGCCAAAGACAGAATAGACACACTGAAGCTTTCTTT. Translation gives CASSQRQNRHTEAFF.

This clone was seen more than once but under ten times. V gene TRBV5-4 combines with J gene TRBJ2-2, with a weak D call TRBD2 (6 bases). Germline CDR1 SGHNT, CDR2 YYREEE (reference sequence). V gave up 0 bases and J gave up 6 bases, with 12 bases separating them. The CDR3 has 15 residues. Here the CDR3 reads CASSLGREPAGELFF. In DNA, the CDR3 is TGTGCCAGCAGCTTGGGACGGGAGCCAGCCGGGGAGCTGTTTTTT. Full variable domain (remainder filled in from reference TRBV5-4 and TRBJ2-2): ETGVTQSPTHLIKTRGQQVTLRCSSQSGHNTVSWYQQALGQGPQFIFQYYREEENGRGNFPPRFSGLQFPNYSSELNVNALELDDSALYLCASSLGREPAGELFFGEGSRLTVL.

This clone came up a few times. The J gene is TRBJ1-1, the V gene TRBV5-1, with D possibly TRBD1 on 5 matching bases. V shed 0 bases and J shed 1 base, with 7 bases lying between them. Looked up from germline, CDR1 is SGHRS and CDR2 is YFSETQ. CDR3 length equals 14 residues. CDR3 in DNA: TGCGCCAGCAGCTTGGTAGGGGCGAACACTGAAGCTTTCTTT. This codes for CASSLVGANTEAFF.

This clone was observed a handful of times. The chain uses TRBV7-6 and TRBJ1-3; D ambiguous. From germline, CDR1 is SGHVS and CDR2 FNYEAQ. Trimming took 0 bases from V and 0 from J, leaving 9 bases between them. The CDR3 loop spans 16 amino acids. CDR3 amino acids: CASSLAGPYSGNTIYF. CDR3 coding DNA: TGTGCCAGCAGCTTAGCAGGGCCCTACTCTGGAAACACCATATATTTT.

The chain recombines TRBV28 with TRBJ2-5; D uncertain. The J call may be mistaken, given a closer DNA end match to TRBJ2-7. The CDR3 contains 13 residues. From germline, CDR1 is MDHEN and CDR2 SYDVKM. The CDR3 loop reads CASSFLRSYEQYF. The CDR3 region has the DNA TGTGCCAGCAGTTTTCTTCGGAGCTACGAGCAGTACTTC.

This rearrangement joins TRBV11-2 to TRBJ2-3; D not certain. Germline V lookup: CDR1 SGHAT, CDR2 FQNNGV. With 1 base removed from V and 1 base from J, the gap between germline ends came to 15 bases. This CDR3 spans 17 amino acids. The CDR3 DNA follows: TGTGCCAGCAGCTTAGGCCCTTATGGCTCCGGCACAGATACGCAGTATTTT. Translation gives CASSLGPYGSGTDTQYF.

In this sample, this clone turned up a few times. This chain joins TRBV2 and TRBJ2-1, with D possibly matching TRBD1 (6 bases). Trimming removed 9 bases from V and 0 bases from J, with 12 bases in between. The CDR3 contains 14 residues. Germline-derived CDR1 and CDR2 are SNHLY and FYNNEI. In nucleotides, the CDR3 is TGTGCCAGTCACAGGGTTGGCTCCTACAATGAGCAGTTCTTC. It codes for CASHRVGSYNEQFF. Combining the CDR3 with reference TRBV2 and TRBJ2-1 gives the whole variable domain EPEVTQTPSHQVTQMGQEVILRCVPISNHLYFYWYRQILGQKVEFLVSFYNNEISEKSEIFDDQFSVERPDGSNFTLKIRSTKLEDSAMYFCASHRVGSYNEQFFGPGTRLTVL.

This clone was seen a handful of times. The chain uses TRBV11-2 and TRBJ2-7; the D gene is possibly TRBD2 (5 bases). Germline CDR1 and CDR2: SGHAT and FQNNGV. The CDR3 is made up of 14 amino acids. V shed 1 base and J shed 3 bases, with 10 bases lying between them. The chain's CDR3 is CASSLVSSNYEQYF. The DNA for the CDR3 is TGTGCCAGCAGCTTAGTTTCTAGCAACTACGAGCAGTACTTC. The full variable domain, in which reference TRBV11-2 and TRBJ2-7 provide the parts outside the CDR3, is EAGVAQSPRYKIIEKRQSVAFWCNPISGHATLYWYQQILGQGPKLLIQFQNNGVVDDSQLPKDRFSAERLKGVDSTLKIQPAKLEDSAVYLCASSLVSSNYEQYFGPGTRLTVT.

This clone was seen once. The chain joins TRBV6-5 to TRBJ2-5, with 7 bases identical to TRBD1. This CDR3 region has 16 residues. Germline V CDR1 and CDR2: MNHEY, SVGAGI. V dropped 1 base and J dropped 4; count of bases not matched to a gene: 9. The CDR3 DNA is TGTGCCAGCAGTTACTTTACAGGGGTGTTAGGAGAGACCCAGTACTTC. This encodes CASSYFTGVLGETQYF.